This T cell receptor (beta chain) was sequenced during a study of regulatory T cells in long-lasting Graves disease. For the study at large: New Graves' disease cases had less than 3 months of antithyroid drugs. Findings and caveats of the study: TCR diversity was lower in persistent Graves' patients (versus newly diagnosed ones). Only peripheral blood was studied, not thyroid tissue.

This clonotype appeared many times. The target antigen is unknown. As to time point: newly diagnosed GD, antithyroid drugs for less than 3 months. Construction of the TCR library relied on RNA isolated from PBMCs. The authors built TCR beta libraries using iRepertoire HTBI primers and Arm-PCR of CDR3 regions. One entry per CDR3 protein, called by TCRdb with MiXCR from the multiplex PCR reads. The sample lists 620,000 or so distinct CDR3 sequences; under 20% were seen once. The CDR3 sequence is 13 residues long. In germline, CDR1 is SNHLY, CDR2 FYNNEI. The V gene lost 6 bases and the J gene lost 8 bases, with 16 bases spanning the gap. These same data were also listed under a study on T cells in Graves' hyperthyroidism and ophthalmopathy. From that second work: Patients aged 18 to 65 had newly diagnosed hyperthyroidism of under 2 months' duration.

Material: peripheral blood mononuclear cells (PBMCs), obtained at new diagnosis, from a patient treated with antithyroid drugs. This clonotype originated in a woman under 40 with Graves disease. V is TRBV2 and J is TRBJ1-1; D is ambiguous. The CDR3 reads CASRVEGDREAFF. The CDR3 nucleotides read TGTGCCAGCAGGGTAGAGGGAGACCGGGAAGCTTTCTTT.